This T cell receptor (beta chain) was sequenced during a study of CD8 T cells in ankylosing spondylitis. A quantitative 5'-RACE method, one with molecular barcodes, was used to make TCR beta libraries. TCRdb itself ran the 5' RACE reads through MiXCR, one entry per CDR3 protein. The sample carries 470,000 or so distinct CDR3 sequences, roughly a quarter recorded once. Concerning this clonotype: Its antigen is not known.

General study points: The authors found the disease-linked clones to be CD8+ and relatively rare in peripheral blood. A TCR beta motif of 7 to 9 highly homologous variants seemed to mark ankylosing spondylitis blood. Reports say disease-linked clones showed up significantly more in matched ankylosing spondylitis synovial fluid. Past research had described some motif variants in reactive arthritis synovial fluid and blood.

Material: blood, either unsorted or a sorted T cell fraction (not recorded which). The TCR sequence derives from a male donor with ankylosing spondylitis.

The CDR3 DNA follows: TGTGCCAGCAGCCAAAACCCTTTGAGTGGCTACACCTTC. This gives the protein CASSQNPLSGYTF. The chain has TRBV7-9 and TRBJ1-2; D gene unclear. V lost 5 bases and J 7 bases, leaving 14 bases between the germline ends. CDR3 length: 13 residues. Germline V lookup: CDR1 SEHNR, CDR2 FQNEAQ (reference sequence).